What follows are 6 T cell receptor beta chains derived from one specimen sequenced in a study of T cells expressing NK-cell markers. TCRdb processed the 5' RACE reads again and assigns one entry to each CDR3 protein, with no DNA. The sample's table shows 350,000 to 450,000 distinct CDR3 sequences. Sequenced input: blood T cells: a sorted CD56 or NKG2C T cell subset, CD4+ or CD8+ T cells, or bulk PBMC T cells (not recorded which). The origin of the receptors is a man aged 18-70 years in good health.

V is TRBV7-7 and J is TRBJ2-2; TCRdb reports TRBD2, a call that lacks DNA to check it against. This CDR3 is built from 14 residues. Germline assignment: CDR1 SSHAT and CDR2 FNYEAQ (reference sequence). CDR3: CASALEGNTGELFF.

V usage is TRBV28 and J usage is TRBJ2-3; TCRdb proposes TRBD2, but this gene call is untestable without DNA. The CDR3 spans 15 residues. Germline V CDR1 and CDR2: MDHEN, SYDVKM. CDR3 sequence reads: CASSFGGGAGDTQYF.

This chain's CDR3 is CAISEQGGTEAFF. This chain connects TRBV10-3 to TRBJ1-1; TCRdb picks TRBD1, but there is no DNA to check that call. The CDR3 sequence is 13 residues long. Germline assignment: CDR1 ENHRY and CDR2 SYGVKD.

This rearrangement joins TRBV29-1 to TRBJ1-2; TCRdb's D gene call, TRBD1, goes unchecked for lack of DNA. Germline CDR1 and CDR2: SQVTM and ANQGSEA. The CDR3 loop spans 13 amino acids. The CDR3 sequence is CSAGEGQPRGYTF.

J is TRBJ1-1 and V is TRBV21-1. TRBV21-1 is classified as a pseudogene. The CDR3 extends over 14 amino acids. CDR3 sequence: CASSNRVINTEAFF.

The gene calls are TRBV12-3 or TRBV12-4 and TRBJ2-5; TCRdb's assignment of TRBD1 cannot be checked, as there is no DNA. This CDR3 contains 17 residues. This CDR3 is CASSPPLGGGSQETQYF.